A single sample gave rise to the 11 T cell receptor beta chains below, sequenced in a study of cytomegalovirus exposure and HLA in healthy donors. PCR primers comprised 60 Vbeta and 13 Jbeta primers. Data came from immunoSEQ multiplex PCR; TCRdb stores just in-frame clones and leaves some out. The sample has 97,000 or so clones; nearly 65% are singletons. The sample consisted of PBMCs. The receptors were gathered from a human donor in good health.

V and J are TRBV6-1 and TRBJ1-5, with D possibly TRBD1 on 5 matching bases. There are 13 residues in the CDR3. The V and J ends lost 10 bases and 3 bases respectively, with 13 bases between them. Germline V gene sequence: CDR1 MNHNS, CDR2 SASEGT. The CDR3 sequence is CATVQGNNQPQHF. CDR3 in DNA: TGTGCCACTGTCCAGGGTAACAATCAGCCCCAGCATTTT.

The CDR3 protein is CASSYGDGIGEQYF. CDR3 in DNA: TGTGCCAGCAGTTACGGTGACGGGATCGGCGAGCAGTACTTC. This chain joins TRBV6-6 and TRBJ2-7; a possible D gene is TRBD2 (5 bases). CDR3 length: 14 amino acids. In germline, CDR1 is MNHNY, CDR2 SVGAGI (reference sequence). The V gene lost 2 bases and the J gene lost 6 bases, with 14 bases spanning the gap.

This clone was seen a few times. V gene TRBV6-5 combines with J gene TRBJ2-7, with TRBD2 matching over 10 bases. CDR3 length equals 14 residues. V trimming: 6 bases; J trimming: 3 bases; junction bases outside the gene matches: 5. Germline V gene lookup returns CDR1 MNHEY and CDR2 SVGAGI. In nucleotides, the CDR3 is TGTGCCAGCAGGGGTAGCGGGAGGCGCTACGAGCAGTACTTC. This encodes CASRGSGRRYEQYF.

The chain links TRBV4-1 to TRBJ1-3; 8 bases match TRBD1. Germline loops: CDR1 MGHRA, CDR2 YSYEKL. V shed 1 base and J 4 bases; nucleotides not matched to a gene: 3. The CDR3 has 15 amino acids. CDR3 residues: CASSQGTGLGNTIYF. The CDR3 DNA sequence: TGCGCCAGCAGCCAAGGGACAGGGTTGGGAAACACCATATATTTT.

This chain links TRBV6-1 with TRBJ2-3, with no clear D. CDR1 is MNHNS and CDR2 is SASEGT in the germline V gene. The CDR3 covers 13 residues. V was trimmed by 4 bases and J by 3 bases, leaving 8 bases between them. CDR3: CASSGPGTDTQYF. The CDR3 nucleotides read TGTGCCAGCAGTGGCCCCGGGACAGATACGCAGTATTTT.

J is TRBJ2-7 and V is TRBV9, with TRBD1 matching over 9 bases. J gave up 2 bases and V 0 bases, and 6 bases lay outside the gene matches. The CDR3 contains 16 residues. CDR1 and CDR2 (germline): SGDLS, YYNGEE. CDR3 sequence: CASSVGPGQGPYEQYF. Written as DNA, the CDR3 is TGTGCCAGCAGCGTAGGGCCGGGACAGGGACCCTACGAGCAGTACTTC.

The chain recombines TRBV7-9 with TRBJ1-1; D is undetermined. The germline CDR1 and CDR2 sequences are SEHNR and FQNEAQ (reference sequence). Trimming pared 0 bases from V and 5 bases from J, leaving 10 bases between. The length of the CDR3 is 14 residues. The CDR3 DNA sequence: TGTGCCAGCAGCTTAGCTGGAGGGAAGACTGAAGCTTTCTTT. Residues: CASSLAGGKTEAFF.

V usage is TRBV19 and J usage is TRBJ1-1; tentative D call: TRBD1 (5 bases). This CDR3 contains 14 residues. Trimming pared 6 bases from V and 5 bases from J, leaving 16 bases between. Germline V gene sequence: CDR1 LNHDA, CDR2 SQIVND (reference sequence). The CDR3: CASREMDMGTEAFF. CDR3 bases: TGTGCCAGTAGAGAGATGGACATGGGGACTGAAGCTTTCTTT.

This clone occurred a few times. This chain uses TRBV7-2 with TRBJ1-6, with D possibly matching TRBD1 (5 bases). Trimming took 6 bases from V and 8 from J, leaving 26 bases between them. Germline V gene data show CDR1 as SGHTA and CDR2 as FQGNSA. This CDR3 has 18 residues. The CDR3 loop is CASSYSLRAGRGDSPLHF. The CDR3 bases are TGTGCCAGCAGTTATAGCCTCAGAGCGGGGAGAGGGGATTCACCCCTCCACTTT. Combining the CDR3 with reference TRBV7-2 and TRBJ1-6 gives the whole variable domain GAGVSQSPSNKVTEKGKDVELRCDPISGHTALYWYRQSLGQGLEFLIYFQGNSAPDKSGLPSDRFSAERTGGSVSTLTIQRTQQEDSAVYLCASSYSLRAGRGDSPLHFGNGTRLTVT.

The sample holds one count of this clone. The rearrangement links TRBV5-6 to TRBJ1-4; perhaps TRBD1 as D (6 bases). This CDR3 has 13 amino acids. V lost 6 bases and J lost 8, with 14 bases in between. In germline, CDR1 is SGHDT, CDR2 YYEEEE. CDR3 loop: CASKFGGHEKLFF. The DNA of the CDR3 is TGTGCCAGCAAATTCGGGGGGCACGAAAAACTGTTTTTT.

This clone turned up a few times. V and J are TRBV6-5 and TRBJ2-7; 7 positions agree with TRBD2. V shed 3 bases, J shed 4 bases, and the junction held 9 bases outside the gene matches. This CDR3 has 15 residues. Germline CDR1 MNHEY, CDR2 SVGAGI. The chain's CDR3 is CASSYFAGVRYEQYF. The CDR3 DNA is TGTGCCAGCAGTTATTTTGCGGGAGTACGATACGAGCAGTACTTC.